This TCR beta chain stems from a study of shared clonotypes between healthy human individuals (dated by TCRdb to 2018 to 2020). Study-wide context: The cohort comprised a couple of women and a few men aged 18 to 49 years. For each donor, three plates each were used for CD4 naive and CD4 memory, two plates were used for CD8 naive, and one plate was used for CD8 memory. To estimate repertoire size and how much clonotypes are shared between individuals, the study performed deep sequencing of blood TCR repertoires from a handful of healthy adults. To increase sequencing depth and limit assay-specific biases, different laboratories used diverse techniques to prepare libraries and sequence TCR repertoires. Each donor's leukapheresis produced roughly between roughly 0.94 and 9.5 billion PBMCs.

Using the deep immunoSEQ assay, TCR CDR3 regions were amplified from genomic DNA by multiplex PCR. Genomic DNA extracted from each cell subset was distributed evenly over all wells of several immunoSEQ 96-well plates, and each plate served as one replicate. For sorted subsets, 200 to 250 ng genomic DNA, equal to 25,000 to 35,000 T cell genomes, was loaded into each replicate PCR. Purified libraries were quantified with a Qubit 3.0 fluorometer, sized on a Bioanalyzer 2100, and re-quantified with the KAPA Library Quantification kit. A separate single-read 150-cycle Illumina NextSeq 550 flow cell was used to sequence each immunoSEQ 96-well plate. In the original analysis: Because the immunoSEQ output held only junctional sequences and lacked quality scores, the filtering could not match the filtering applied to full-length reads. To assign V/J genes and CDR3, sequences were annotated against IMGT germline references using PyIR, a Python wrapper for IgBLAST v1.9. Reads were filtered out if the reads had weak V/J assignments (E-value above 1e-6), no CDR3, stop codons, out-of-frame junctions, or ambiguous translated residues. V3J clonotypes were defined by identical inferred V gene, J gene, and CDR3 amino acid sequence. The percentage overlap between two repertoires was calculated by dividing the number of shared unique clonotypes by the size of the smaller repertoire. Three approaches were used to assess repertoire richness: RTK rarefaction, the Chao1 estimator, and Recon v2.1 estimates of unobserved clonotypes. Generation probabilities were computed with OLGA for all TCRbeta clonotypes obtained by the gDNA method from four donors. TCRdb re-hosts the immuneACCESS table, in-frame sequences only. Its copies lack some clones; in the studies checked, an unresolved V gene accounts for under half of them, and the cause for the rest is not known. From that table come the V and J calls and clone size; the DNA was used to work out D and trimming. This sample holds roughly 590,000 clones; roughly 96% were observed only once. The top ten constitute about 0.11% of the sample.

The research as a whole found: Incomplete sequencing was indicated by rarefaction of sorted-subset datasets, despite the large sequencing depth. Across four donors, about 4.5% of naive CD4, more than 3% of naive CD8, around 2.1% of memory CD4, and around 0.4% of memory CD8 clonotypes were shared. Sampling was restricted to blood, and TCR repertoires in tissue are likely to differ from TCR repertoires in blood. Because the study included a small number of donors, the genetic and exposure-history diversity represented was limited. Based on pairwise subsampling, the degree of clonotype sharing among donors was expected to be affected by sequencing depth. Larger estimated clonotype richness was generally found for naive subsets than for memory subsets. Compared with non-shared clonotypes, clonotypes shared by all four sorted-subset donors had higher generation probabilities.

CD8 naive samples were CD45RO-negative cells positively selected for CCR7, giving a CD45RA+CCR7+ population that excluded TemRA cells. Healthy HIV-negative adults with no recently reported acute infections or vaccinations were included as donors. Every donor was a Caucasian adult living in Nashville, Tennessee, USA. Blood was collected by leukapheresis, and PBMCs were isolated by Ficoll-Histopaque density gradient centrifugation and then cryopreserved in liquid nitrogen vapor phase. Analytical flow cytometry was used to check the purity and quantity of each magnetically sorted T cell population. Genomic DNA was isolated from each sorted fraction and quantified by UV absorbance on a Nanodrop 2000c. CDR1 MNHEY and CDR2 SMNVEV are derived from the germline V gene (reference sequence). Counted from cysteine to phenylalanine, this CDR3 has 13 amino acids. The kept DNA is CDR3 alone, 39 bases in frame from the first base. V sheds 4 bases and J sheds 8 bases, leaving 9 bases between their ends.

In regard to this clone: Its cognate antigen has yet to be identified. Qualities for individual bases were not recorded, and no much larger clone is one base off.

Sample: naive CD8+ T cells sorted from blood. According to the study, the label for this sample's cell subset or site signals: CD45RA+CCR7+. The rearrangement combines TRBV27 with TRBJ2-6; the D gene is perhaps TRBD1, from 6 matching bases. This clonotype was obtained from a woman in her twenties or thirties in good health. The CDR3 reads CASSSRGTNVLTF. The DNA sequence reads TGTGCCAGCAGTTCGAGGGGGACCAACGTCCTGACTTTC. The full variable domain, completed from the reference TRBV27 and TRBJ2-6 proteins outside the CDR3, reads EAQVTQNPRYLITVTGKKLTVTCSQNMNHEYMSWYRQDPGLGLRQIYYSMNVEVTDKGDVPEGYKVSRKEKRNFPLILESPSPNQTSLYFCASSSRGTNVLTFGAGSRLTVL.